This entry lists 9 T cell receptor beta chains sequenced from one sample in a study. TCRdb recomputed calls from the 5' RACE reads with MiXCR, one row per CDR3 protein. The sample holds about 54,000 distinct CDR3 sequences; more than 15% are singletons and the top ten take around 2%. Material for sequencing was naive CD4+ T cells sorted from blood. The subset here: naive CD4+ T cells, CD4+CD45RA+CD25-. The receptors here all came from a female donor with breast cancer.

This clonotype was observed many times. The chain joins TRBV12-3 or TRBV12-4 to TRBJ1-1, with 8 bases that match TRBD1. The CDR3 is made up of 12 amino acids. V lost 5 bases to trimming and J lost 11 bases; unmatched junction nucleotides: 7. The CDR3 is CASSHQGAWAFF. The CDR3 region has the DNA TGTGCCAGCAGTCATCAGGGGGCATGGGCTTTCTTT.

Comment on this clonotype: At one boundary the junction diverges from the germline segment, which might be a read error. The CDR3 here is CASSLGGFRLNTEAFF. DNA for the CDR3: TGTGCCAGCAGTTTGGGGGGATTTCGTCTGAACACAGAAGCTTTCTTT. The V gene is TRBV28, the J gene TRBJ1-1; D might be TRBD1 (5 bases). This CDR3 is 16 amino acids long. The V gene's germline CDR1 is MDHEN and CDR2 SYDVKM.

This clonotype has a handful of counts. The chain links TRBV18 to TRBJ2-1; unclear D gene. Germline values: CDR1 KGHSH, CDR2 LQKENI. Trimming took 0 bases from V and 9 from J, leaving 9 bases between them. The CDR3 loop spans 13 amino acids. CDR3 residues: CASSPPSVAEQFF. The CDR3 coding sequence is TGTGCCAGCTCACCACCCTCAGTGGCTGAGCAGTTCTTC.

This clonotype has ten or more counts. The V call is TRBV20-1, the J call TRBJ2-3, with TRBD2 matching over 7 bases. CDR3 length: 12 residues. CDR1 and CDR2 (germline): DFQATT, SNEGSKA (reference sequence). V dropped 7 bases and J dropped 1; count of bases not matched to a gene: 2. CDR3: CSGAGGTDTQYF. CDR3 sequence (DNA): TGCAGTGGGGCGGGAGGCACAGATACGCAGTATTTT.

V usage is TRBV7-9 and J usage is TRBJ1-4; no clear D gene. This CDR3 region has 11 residues. The germline CDR1 and CDR2 sequences are SEHNR and FQNEAQ (reference sequence). V was cut by 9 bases and J by 0 bases, with 2 bases left in between. In DNA, the CDR3 is TGTGCCAGTGCAACTAATGAAAAACTGTTTTTT. This encodes CASATNEKLFF.

This clonotype was recorded many times. The chain employs TRBV5-1 and TRBJ2-1, with D perhaps given as TRBD1 or TRBD2 (5 bases each). V was clipped by 1 base and J by 8 bases, with 7 bases between them. This CDR3 is 12 amino acids long. The V gene's germline CDR1 is SGHRS and CDR2 YFSETQ. The CDR3: CASSLRGDEQFF. The CDR3 coding sequence is TGCGCCAGCAGCTTGAGAGGGGATGAGCAGTTCTTC.

The chain carries TRBV5-1 and TRBJ2-2; no reliable D call. Per germline, CDR1 SGHRS and CDR2 YFSETQ. V gave up 3 bases and J gave up 10 bases, with 13 bases separating them. This CDR3 contains 13 residues. In nucleotides, the CDR3 is TGCGCCAGCAGCTGTGTTTTATCCGTGGAGCTGTTTTTT. Translating it yields CASSCVLSVELFF.

This clonotype was observed at least ten times. This chain connects TRBV7-3 to TRBJ2-3, with 7 bases lining up with TRBD2. The CDR3 is 15 residues long. Germline trimming cut 2 bases from V and 2 bases from J; bases unmatched to any gene: 4. Looked up from germline, CDR1 is SGHTA and CDR2 is FQGTGA. CDR3 protein: CASSLGSGITDTQYF. The DNA of the CDR3 is TGTGCCAGCAGCTTAGGGAGCGGGATCACAGATACGCAGTATTTT.

Ten or more counts support this clonotype. The rearrangement uses TRBV24-1 and TRBJ2-3; TRBD2 might be the D (5 bases). V dropped 4 bases and J dropped 6 bases, with 10 bases sitting between them. The CDR3 loop spans 13 amino acids. CDR1 is KGHDR and CDR2 is SFDVKD in the germline V gene. The CDR3: CATSEEVVDTQYF. In DNA, the CDR3 is TGTGCCACCAGTGAGGAGGTCGTGGATACGCAGTATTTT.